This TCR beta chain appears in the sequencing data of a study of T cell repertoires in ileal Crohn's disease. As for the study in general: About half received postoperative treatment, around ten with thiopurines and around 20 anti-TNF. General observations from the study: Every patient over 26.8% clonality showed endoscopic recurrence.

Around 490 nanograms of biopsy DNA per sample underwent TCRB immunosequencing. The table came from immunoSEQ multiplex PCR; TCRdb's copy has only in-frame clones and leaves some out. The sample contains roughly 29,000 clones, around 80% of which appear only once. The ends lost 6 bases at V and 5 bases at J; junction bases unmatched: 5. The CDR3 sequence is 15 residues long. CDR1 and CDR2 (germline): MNHNS, SASEGT. A word on this clone: Its antigen is undetermined.

Adults with ileal or ileocolonic Crohn's disease and an indication for resection were eligible. The sample was ileal tissue. This chain links TRBV6-1 with TRBJ2-1; 12 bases line up with TRBD2. The receptor's source is an adult with Crohn's disease. Here the CDR3 DNA reads TGTGCCAGCAGCCAACTAGCGGGGGGTAACAATGAGCAGTTCTTC. As protein: CASSQLAGGNNEQFF.